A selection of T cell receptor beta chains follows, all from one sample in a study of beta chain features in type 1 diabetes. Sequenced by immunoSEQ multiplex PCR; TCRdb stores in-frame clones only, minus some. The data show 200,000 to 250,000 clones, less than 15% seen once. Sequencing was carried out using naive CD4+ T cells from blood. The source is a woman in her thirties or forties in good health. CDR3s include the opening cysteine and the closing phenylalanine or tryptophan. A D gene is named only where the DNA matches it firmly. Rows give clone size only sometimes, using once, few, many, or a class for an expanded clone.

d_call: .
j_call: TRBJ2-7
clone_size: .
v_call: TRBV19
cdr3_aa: CASGKTGYTYEQYF
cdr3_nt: TGTGCCAGTGGGAAAACAGGGTATACCTACGAGCAGTACTTC

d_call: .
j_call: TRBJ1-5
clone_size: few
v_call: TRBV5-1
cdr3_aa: CASSADSNQPQHF
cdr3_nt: TGCGCCAGCAGTGCGGATAGCAATCAGCCCCAGCATTTT

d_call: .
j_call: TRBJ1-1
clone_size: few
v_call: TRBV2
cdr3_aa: CASSERNTEAFF
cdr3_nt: TGTGCCAGCAGTGAGCGGAACACTGAAGCTTTCTTT

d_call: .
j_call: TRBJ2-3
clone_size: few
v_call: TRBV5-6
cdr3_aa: CASSISDRIRTDTQYF
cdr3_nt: TGTGCCAGCAGCATCTCCGACAGGATCAGGACAGATACGCAGTATTTT

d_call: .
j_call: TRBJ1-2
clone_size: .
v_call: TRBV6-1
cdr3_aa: CASSELQANGYTF
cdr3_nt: TGTGCCAGCAGTGAGCTACAGGCGAACGGCTACACCTTC

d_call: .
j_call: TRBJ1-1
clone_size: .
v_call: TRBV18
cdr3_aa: CASSPKRGVRLNTEAFF
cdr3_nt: TGTGCCAGCTCACCTAAACGGGGGGTGAGGCTGAACACTGAAGCTTTCTTT

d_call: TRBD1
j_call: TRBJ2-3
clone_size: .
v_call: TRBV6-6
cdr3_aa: CASRGTGGISDTQYF
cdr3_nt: TGTGCCAGCAGAGGGACAGGGGGAATCTCAGATACGCAGTATTTT

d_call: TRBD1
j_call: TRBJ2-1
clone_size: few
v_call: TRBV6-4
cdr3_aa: CASGDRELSEQFF
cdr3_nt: TGTGCCAGCGGGGACAGGGAGTTAAGTGAGCAGTTCTTC

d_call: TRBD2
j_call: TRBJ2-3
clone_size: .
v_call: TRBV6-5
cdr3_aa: CASSSSSRGGQDTQYF
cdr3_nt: TGTGCCAGCAGTTCCTCATCGCGGGGGGGCCAAGATACGCAGTATTTT

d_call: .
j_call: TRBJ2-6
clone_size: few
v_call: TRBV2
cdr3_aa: CASRTLSGANVLTF
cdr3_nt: TGTGCCAGCAGAACCCTATCTGGGGCCAACGTCCTGACTTTC

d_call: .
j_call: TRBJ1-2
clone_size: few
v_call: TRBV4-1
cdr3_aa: CASSPSVGFYGYTF
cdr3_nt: TGCGCCAGCAGCCCGAGCGTTGGGTTCTATGGCTACACCTTC

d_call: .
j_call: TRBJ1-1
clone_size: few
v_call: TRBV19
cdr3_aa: CASSIEVRDTEAFF
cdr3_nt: TGTGCCAGTAGTATAGAGGTCAGGGACACTGAAGCTTTCTTT

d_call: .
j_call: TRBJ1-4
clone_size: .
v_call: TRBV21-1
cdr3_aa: CASSKSRRGQGQQVNEKLFF
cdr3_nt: TGTGCCAGCAGCAAAAGTAGGCGCGGACAGGGGCAGCAAGTTAATGAAAAACTGTTTTTT

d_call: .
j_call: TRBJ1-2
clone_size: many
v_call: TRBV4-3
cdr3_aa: CASSQAGYGYTF
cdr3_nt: TGCGCCAGCAGCCAAGCCGGGTATGGCTACACCTTC

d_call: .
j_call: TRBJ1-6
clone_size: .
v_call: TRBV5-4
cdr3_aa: CASNLDNSPLHF
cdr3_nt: TGTGCCAGCAATCTTGATAATTCACCCCTCCACTTT

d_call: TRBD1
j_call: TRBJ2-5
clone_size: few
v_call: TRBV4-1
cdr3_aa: CASSRQGALLETQYF
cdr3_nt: TGCGCCAGCAGCCGGCAGGGGGCGCTTTTGGAGACCCAGTACTTC

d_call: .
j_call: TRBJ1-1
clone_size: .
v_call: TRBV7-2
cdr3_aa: CASSFRDRMNTEAFF
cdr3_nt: TGTGCCAGCAGCTTCAGGGATCGTATGAACACTGAAGCTTTCTTT

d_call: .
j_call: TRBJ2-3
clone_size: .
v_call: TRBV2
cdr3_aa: CASRALRGAGGDTQYF
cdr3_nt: TGTGCCAGCAGGGCCCTAAGAGGAGCCGGAGGAGATACGCAGTATTTT

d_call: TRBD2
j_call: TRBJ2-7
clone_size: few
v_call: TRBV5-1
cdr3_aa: CASSLGSGGAVYEQYF
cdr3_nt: TGCGCCAGCAGCTTGGGTAGCGGGGGGGCCGTTTACGAGCAGTACTTC

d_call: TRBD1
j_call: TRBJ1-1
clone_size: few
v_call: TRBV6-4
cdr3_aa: CASSVDRGRGTEAFF
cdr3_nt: TGTGCCAGCAGTGTGGACAGGGGAAGGGGCACTGAAGCTTTCTTT

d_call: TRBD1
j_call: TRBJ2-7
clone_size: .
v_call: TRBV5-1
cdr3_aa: CASSSDRVNYEQYF
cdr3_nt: TGCGCCAGCAGCTCCGACAGGGTTAACTACGAGCAGTACTTC

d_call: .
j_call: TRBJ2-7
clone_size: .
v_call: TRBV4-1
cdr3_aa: CASSQEEGEQYF
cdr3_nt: TGCGCCAGCAGCCAAGAGGAGGGCGAGCAGTACTTC

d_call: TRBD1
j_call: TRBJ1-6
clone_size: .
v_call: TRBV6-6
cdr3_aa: CASNGDRNDYNSPLHF
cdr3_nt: TGTGCCAGCAACGGGGACAGGAATGACTATAATTCACCCCTCCACTTT

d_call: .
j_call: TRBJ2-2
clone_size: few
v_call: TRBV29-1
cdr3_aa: CSVLVKTVHGTGELFF
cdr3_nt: TGCAGCGTTTTGGTGAAGACAGTCCACGGCACCGGGGAGCTGTTTTTT

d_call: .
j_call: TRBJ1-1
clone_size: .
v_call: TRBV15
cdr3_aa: CATSRDRWNTEAFF
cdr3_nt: TGTGCCACCAGCAGAGATCGGTGGAACACTGAAGCTTTCTTT

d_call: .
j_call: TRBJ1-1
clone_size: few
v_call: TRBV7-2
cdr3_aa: CASSLVQGGLLNTEAFF
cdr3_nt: TGTGCCAGCAGCTTAGTGCAGGGAGGACTATTGAACACTGAAGCTTTCTTT

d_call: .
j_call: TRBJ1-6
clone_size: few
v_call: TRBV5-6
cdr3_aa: CASSSIGQTFNSPLHF
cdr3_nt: TGTGCCAGCAGCTCGATAGGACAGACTTTCAATTCACCCCTCCACTTT

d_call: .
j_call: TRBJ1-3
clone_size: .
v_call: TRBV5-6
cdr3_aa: CASSLLSSGNTIYF
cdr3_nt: TGTGCCAGCAGCTTGCTGAGCTCTGGAAACACCATATATTTT

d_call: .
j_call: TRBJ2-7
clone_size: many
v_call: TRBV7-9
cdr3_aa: CASSPGREQYF
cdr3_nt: TGTGCCAGCAGCCCAGGGCGAGAGCAGTACTTC

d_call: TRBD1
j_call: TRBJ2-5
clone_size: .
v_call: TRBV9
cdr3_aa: CASSITPQGAAGETQYF
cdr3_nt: TGTGCCAGCAGCATAACCCCTCAGGGGGCGGCTGGTGAGACCCAGTACTTC

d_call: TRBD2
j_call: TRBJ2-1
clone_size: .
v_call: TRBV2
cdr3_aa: CASSEGSGGLQFF
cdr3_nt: TGTGCCAGCAGTGAAGGAAGCGGGGGGCTGCAGTTCTTC

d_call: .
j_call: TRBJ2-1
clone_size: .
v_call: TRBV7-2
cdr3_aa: CASSSSDFSYNEQFF
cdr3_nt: TGTGCCAGCAGCTCCAGTGATTTCTCCTACAATGAGCAGTTCTTC

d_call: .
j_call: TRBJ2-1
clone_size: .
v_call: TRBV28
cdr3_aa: CASSDRDEQFF
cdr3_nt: TGTGCCAGCAGTGATCGGGATGAGCAGTTCTTC

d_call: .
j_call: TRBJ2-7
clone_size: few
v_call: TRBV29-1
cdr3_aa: CSVAVGASYEQYF
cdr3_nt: TGCAGCGTTGCTGTGGGGGCGTCCTACGAGCAGTACTTC

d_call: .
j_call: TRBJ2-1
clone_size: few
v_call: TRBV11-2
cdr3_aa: CASSLVTGQYNEQFF
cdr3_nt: TGTGCCAGCAGCTTAGTGACAGGCCAATACAATGAGCAGTTCTTC

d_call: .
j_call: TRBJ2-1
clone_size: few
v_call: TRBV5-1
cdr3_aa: CASSLGRGTQYNEQFF
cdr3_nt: TGCGCCAGCAGCTTGGGTCGGGGGACTCAGTACAATGAGCAGTTCTTC

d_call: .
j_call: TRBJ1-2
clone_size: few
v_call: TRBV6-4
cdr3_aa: CASSDSGGVIYGYTF
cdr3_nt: TGTGCCAGCAGTGACTCTGGAGGGGTGATCTATGGCTACACCTTC

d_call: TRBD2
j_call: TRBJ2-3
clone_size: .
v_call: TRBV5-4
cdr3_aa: CASSSPGLDYDTQYF
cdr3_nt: TGTGCCAGCAGCTCGCCGGGACTAGATTATGATACGCAGTATTTT

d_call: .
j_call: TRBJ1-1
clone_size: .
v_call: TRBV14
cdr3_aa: CASSRLYNTEAFF
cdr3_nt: TGTGCCAGCAGTAGACTTTATAACACTGAAGCTTTCTTT

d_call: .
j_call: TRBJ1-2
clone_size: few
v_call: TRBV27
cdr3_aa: CASSSDKNYGYTF
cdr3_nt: TGTGCCAGCAGTTCAGACAAAAACTATGGCTACACCTTC

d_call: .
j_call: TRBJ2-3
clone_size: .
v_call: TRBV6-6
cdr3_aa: CASSLTDTQYF
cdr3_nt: TGTGCCAGCAGTCTCACAGATACGCAGTATTTT

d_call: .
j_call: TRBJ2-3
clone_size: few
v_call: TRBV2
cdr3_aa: CASRRAAGGTDTQYF
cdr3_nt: TGTGCCAGCAGGCGGGCGGCCGGGGGTACAGATACGCAGTATTTT

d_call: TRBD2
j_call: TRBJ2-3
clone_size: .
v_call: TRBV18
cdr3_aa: CASSSSGGATDTQYF
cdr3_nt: TGTGCCAGCTCATCTAGCGGGGGGGCCACAGATACGCAGTATTTT

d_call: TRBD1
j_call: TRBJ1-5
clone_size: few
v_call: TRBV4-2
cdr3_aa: CASSEGQGDQPQHF
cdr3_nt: TGTGCCAGCAGCGAGGGACAGGGCGATCAGCCCCAGCATTTT

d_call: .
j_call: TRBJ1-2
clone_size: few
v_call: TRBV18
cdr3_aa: CASSAGDYGYTF
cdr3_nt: TGTGCCAGCTCAGCAGGGGACTATGGCTACACCTTC

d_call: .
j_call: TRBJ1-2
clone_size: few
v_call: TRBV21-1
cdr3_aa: CASSKEGGGYGYTF
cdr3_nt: TGTGCCAGCAGCAAAGAGGGAGGGGGCTATGGCTACACCTTC

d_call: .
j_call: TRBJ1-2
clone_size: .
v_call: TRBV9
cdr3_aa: CASSRGRSYGYTF
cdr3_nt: TGTGCCAGCAGCAGGGGTAGGAGCTATGGCTACACCTTC

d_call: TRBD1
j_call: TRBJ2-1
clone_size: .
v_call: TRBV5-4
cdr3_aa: CASSLGTGGPDNEQFF
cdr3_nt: TGTGCCAGCAGCTTGGGAACAGGGGGCCCTGACAATGAGCAGTTCTTC

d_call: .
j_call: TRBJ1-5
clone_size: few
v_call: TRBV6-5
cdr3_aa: CASSYSTRDQPQHF
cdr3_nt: TGTGCCAGCAGTTACTCCACGAGAGATCAGCCCCAGCATTTT